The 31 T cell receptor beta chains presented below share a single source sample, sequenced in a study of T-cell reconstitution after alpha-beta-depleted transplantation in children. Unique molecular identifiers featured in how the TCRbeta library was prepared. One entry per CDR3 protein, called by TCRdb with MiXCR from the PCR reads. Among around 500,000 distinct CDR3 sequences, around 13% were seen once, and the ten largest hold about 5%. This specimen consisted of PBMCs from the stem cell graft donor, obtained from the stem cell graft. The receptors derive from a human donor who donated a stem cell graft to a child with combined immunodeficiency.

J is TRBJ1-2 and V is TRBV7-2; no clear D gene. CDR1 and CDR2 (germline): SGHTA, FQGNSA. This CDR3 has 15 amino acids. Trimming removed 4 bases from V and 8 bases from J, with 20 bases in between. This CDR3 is CASSYGFLFPEGYTF. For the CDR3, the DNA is TGTGCCAGCAGCTACGGGTTCCTATTTCCCGAGGGCTACACCTTC.

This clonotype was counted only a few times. The CDR3 reads CASSLAGLAGGTYNEQFF. The DNA for the CDR3 is TGTGCCAGCAGCTTAGCGGGACTAGCGGGGGGAACCTACAATGAGCAGTTCTTC. This chain joins TRBV7-2 and TRBJ2-1, with 15 nucleotides matching TRBD2. This CDR3 is 18 amino acids long. Germline CDR1 SGHTA, CDR2 FQGNSA. V lost 0 bases, J lost 2 bases, and 2 bases stayed unmatched.

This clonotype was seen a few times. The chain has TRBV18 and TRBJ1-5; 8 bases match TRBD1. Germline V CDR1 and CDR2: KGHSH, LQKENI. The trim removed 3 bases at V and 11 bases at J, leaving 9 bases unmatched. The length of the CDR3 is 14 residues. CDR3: CASSPWTGLLTQHF. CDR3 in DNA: TGTGCCAGCTCACCGTGGACAGGGCTTCTAACCCAGCATTTT. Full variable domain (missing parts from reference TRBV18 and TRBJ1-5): NAGVMQNPRHLVRRRGQEARLRCSPMKGHSHVYWYRQLPEEGLKFMVYLQKENIIDESGMPKERFSAEFPKEGPSILRIQQVVRGDSAAYFCASSPWTGLLTQHFGDGTRLSIL.

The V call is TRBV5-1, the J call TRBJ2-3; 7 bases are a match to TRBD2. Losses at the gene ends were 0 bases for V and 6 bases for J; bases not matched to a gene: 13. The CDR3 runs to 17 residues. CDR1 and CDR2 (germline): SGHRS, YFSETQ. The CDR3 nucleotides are TGCGCCAGCAGCTTGGCGGTAGCGGGTGAGGATTTCGATACGCAGTATTTT. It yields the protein CASSLAVAGEDFDTQYF.

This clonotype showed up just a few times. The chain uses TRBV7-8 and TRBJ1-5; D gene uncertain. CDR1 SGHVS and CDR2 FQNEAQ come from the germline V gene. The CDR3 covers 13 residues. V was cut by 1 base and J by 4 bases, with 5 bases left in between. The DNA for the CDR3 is TGTGCCAGCAGCTTAGAGGTTAATCAGCCCCAGCATTTT. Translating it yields CASSLEVNQPQHF.

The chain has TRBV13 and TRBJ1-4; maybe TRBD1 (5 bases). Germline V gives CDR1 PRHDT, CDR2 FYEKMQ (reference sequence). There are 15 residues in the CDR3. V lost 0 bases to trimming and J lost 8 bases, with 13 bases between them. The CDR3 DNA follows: TGTGCCAGCAGCTTAGGAATCAGGGTTGGGGAAAAACTGTTTTTT. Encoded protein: CASSLGIRVGEKLFF.

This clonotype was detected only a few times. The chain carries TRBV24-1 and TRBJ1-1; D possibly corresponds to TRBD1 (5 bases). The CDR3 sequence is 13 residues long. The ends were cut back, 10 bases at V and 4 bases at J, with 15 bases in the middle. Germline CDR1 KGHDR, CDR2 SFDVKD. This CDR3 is CATRGRRGTEAFF. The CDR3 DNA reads TGTGCCACTCGGGGCAGGCGCGGCACTGAAGCTTTCTTT.

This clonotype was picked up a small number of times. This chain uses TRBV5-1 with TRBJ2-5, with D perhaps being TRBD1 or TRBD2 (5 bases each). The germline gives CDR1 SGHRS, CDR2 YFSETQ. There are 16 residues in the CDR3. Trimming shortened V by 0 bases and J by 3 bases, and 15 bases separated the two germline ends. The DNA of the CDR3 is TGCGCCAGCAGCTTGGCCCTATCGGGGACCGAAGAGACCCAGTACTTC. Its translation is CASSLALSGTEETQYF.

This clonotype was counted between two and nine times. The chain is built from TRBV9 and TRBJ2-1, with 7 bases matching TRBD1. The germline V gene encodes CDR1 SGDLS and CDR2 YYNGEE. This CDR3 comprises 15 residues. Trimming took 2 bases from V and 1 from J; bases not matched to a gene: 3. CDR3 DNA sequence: TGTGCCAGCAGCGTTAGACAGGGTTCCTACAATGAGCAGTTCTTC. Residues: CASSVRQGSYNEQFF.

CDR3 bases: TGTGCCAGCAGCTCCTGGACAGGGCAAAACATTCAGTACTTC. As protein: CASSSWTGQNIQYF. The rearrangement links TRBV7-2 to TRBJ2-4; 8 nucleotides align to TRBD1. V shed 4 bases, J shed 5 bases, and the junction held 4 bases outside the gene matches. CDR1 and CDR2 (germline): SGHTA, FQGNSA. This CDR3 contains 14 residues.

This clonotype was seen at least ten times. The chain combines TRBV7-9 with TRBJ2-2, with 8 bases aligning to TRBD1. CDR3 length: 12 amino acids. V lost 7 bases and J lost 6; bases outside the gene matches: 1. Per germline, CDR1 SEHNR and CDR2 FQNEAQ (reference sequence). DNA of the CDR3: TGTGCCAGCAACAGGGGGTCCGGGGAGCTGTTTTTT. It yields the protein CASNRGSGELFF.

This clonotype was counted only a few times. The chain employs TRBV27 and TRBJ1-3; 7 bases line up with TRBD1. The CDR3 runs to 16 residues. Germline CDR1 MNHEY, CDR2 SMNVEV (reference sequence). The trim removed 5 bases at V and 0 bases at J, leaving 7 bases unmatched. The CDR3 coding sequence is TGTGCCAGCAGTCCTCAACAGGGGCCCTCTGGAAACACCATATATTTT. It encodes CASSPQQGPSGNTIYF.

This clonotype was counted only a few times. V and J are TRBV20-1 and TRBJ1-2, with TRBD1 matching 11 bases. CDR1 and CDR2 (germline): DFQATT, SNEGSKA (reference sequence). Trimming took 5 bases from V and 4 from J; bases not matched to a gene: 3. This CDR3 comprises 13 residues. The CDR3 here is CSAPGQGGYGYTF. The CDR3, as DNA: TGCAGTGCTCCGGGACAGGGGGGCTATGGCTACACCTTC.

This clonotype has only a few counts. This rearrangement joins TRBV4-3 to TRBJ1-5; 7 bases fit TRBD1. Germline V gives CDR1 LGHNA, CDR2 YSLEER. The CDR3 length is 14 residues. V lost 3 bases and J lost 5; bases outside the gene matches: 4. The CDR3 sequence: CASSQYTGDQPQHF. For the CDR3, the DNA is TGCGCCAGCAGCCAGTACACAGGGGATCAGCCCCAGCATTTT.

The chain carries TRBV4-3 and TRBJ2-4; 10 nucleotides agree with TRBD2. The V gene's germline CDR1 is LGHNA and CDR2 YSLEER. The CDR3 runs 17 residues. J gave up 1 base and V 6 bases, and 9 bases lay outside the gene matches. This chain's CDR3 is CASSPNATSGAKNIQYF. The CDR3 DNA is TGCGCCAGCAGTCCAAATGCGACTAGCGGGGCCAAAAACATTCAGTACTTC.

CDR3 sequence (DNA): TGTGCCAGCAGCAACACTATGGAGGGGAAGGGCAATCAGCCCCAGCATTTT. Encoded protein: CASSNTMEGKGNQPQHF. The gene calls are TRBV21-1 and TRBJ1-5. TRBV21-1 corresponds to a pseudogene. CDR3 length equals 17 residues.

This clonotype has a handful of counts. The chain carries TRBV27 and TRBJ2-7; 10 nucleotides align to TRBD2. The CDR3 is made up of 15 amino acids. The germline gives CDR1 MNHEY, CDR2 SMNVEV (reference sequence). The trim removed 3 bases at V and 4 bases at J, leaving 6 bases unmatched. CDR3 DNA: TGTGCCAGCAGTTTTCGTTGGACTAGCGGATACGAGCAGTACTTC. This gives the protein CASSFRWTSGYEQYF.

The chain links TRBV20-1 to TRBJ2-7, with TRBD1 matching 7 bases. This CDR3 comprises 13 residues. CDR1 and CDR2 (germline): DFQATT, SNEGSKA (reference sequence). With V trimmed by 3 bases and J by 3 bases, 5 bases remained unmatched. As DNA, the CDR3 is TGCAGTGCTAGTCCGGCAGGGGGCTACGAGCAGTACTTC. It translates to CSASPAGGYEQYF.

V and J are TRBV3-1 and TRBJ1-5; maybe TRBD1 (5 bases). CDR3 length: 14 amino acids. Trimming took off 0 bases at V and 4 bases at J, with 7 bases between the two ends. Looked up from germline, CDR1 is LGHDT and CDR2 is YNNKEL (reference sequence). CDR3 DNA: TGTGCCAGCAGCCAAGACGGGGGGAATCAGCCCCAGCATTTT. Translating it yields CASSQDGGNQPQHF.

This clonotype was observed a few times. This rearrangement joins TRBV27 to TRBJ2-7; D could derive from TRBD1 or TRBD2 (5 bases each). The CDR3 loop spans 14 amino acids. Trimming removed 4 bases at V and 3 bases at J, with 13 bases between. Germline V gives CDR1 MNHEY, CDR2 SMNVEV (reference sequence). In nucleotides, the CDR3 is TGTGCCAGCAGTTGGGGGACGGGGAACTACGAGCAGTACTTC. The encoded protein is CASSWGTGNYEQYF.

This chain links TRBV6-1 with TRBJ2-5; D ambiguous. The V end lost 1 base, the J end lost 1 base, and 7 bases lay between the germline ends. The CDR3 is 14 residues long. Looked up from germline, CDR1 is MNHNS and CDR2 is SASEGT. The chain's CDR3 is CASSEDWSQETQYF. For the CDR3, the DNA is TGTGCCAGCAGTGAAGACTGGTCCCAAGAGACCCAGTACTTC.

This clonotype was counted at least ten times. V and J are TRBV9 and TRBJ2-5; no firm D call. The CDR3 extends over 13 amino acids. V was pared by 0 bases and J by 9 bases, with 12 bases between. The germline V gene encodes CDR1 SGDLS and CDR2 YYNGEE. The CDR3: CASSVEDSQAQYF. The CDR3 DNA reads TGTGCCAGCAGCGTAGAGGATTCGCAGGCCCAGTACTTC.

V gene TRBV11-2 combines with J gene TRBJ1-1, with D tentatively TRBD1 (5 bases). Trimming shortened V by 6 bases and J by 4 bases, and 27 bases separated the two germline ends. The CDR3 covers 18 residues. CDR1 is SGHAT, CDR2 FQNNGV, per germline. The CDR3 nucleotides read TGTGCCAGCAGACCGATAGCCAGCCGGGGGAGGAAGGGCACTGAAGCTTTCTTT. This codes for CASRPIASRGRKGTEAFF.

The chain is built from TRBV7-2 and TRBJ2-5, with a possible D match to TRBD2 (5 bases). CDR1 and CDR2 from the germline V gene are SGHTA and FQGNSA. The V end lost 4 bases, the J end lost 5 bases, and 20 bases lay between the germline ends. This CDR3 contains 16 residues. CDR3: CASSSGLLGRAETQYF. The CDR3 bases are TGTGCCAGCAGCTCCGGACTGCTAGGACGGGCGGAGACCCAGTACTTC.

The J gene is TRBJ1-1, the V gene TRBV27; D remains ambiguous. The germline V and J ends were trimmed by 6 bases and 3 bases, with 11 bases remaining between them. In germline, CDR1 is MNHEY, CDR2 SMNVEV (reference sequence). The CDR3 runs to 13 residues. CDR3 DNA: TGTGCCAGCAGGGGAATCCTAGACACTGAAGCTTTCTTT. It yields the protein CASRGILDTEAFF.

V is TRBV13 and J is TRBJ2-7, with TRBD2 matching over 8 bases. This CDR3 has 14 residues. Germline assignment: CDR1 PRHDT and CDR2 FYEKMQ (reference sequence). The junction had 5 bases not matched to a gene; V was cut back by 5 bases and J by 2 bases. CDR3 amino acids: CASSEQTSAYEQYF. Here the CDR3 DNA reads TGTGCCAGCAGCGAACAGACTAGCGCCTACGAGCAGTACTTC.

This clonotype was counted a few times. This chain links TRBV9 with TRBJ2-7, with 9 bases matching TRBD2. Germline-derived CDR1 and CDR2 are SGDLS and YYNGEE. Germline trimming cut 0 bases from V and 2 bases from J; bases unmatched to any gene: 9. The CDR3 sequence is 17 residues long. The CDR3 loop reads CASSVADSGGITYEQYF. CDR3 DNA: TGTGCCAGCAGCGTAGCAGATAGCGGGGGAATTACCTACGAGCAGTACTTC.

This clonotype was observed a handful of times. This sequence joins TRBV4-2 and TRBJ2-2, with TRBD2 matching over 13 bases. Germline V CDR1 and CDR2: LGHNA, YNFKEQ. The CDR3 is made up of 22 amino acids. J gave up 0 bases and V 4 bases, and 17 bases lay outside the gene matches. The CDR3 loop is CASSPHRLAGGYGSPNTGELFF. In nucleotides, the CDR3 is TGTGCCAGCAGCCCTCACCGACTAGCGGGAGGATATGGTTCACCGAACACCGGGGAGCTGTTTTTT.

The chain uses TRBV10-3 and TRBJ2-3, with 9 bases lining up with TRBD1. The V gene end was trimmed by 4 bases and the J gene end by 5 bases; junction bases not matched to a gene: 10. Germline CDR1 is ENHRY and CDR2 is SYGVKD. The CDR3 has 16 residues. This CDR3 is CAISGRDRVRQDTQYF. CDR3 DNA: TGTGCCATCAGTGGGCGGGACAGGGTTAGGCAAGATACGCAGTATTTT.

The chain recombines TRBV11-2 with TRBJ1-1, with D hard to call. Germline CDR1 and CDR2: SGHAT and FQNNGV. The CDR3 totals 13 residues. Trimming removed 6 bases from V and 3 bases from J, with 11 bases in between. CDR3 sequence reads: CASRLIRDTEAFF. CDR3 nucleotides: TGTGCCAGCAGACTCATTCGAGACACTGAAGCTTTCTTT.

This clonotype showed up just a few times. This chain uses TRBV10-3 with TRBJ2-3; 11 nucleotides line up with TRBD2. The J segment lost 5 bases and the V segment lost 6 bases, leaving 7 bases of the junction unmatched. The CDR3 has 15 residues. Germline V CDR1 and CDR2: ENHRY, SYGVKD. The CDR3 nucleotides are TGTGCCATCAGCCCACTAGCGGGGGCTGGAGATACGCAGTATTTT. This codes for CAISPLAGAGDTQYF.